This T cell receptor beta chain was sequenced for a study of shared clonotypes between healthy human individuals. The study's findings and limits: Among non-shared clonotypes, generation probabilities were lower than among those shared by all four donors.

The CDR3 has 14 amino acids. Germline V gene lookup returns CDR1 SNHLY and CDR2 FYNNEI. Trimming at V came to 0 bases and at J to 9 bases, leaving 7 bases not matched to a gene. Genomic DNA of each subset was evenly split across several immunoSEQ plates. Sequenced by immunoSEQ multiplex PCR; TCRdb stores in-frame clones only, minus some. The table lists about 1.5 million clones, roughly 96% of them singletons. In regard to this clone: Antigen: not known.

Sequenced sample: naive CD4+ T cells sorted from blood. Noted subset: CD45RA+ positively selected. This TCR was sampled from a man between 25 and 39 years old in good health. The rearrangement uses TRBV2 and TRBJ2-5; 7 bases match TRBD2. The CDR3 spells CASSEALQGGAQYF. CDR3 coding DNA: TGTGCCAGCAGTGAAGCGCTGCAGGGAGGGGCCCAGTACTTC.